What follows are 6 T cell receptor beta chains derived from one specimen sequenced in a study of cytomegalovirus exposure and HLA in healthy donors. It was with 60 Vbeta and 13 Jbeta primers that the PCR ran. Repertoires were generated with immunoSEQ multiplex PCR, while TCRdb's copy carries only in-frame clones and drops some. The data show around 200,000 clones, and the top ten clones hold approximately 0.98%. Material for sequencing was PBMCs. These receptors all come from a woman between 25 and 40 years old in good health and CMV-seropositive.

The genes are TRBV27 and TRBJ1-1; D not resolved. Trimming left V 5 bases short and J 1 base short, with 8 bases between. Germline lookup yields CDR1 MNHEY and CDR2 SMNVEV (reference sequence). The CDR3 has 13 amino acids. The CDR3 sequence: CASSPGGNTEAFF. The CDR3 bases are TGTGCCAGCAGTCCGGGTGGGAACACTGAAGCTTTCTTT.

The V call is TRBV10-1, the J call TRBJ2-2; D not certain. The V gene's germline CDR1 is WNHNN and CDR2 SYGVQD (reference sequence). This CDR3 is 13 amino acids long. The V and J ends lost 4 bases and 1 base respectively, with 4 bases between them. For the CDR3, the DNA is TGCGCCAGCAGTGTTCAGAACACCGGGGAGCTGTTTTTT. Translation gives CASSVQNTGELFF.

In nucleotides, the CDR3 is TGTGCCAGCGGACCGACAGGGACCACAGATACGCAGTATTTT. Its translation: CASGPTGTTDTQYF. The chain is built from TRBV7-7 and TRBJ2-3; 7 bases are shared with TRBD1. CDR3 size: 14 residues. The germline V gene has CDR1 SSHAT and CDR2 FNYEAQ (reference sequence). Germline trimming cut 8 bases from V and 2 bases from J; bases unmatched to any gene: 7.

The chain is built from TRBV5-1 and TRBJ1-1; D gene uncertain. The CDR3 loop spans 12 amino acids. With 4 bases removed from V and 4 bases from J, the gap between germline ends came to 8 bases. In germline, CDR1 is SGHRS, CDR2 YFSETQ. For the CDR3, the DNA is TGCGCCAGCAGCGACCCGGGCACTGAAGCTTTCTTT. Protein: CASSDPGTEAFF.

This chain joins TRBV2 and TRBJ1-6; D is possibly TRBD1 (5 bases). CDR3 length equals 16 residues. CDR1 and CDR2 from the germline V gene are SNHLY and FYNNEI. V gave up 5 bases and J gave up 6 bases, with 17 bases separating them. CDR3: CASSPKGVGGNSPLHF. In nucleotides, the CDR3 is TGTGCCAGCAGTCCCAAAGGGGTGGGAGGTAATTCACCCCTCCACTTT. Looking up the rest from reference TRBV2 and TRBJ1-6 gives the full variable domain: EPEVTQTPSHQVTQMGQEVILRCVPISNHLYFYWYRQILGQKVEFLVSFYNNEISEKSEIFDDQFSVERPDGSNFTLKIRSTKLEDSAMYFCASSPKGVGGNSPLHFGNGTRLTVT.

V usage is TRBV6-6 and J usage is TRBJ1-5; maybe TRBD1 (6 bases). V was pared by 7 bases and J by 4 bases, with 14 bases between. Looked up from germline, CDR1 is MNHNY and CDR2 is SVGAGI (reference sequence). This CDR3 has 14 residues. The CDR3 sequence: CASMGARVNQPQHF. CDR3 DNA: TGTGCCAGCATGGGGGCCCGCGTTAATCAGCCCCAGCATTTT.